Following are 19 T cell receptor beta chains from one sample sequenced in a study of identical twins. TCRdb re-called the 5' RACE reads with MiXCR, one entry per CDR3 protein. This table has around 680,000 distinct CDR3 sequences, around 8.3% appearing once. The same data also went into a second study, on yellow fever vaccine responses in identical twins.

The sequencing sample was made of PBMCs. Every receptor here comes from a woman between 18 and 29 years old in good health.

This clonotype appeared a few times. V gene TRBV29-1 combines with J gene TRBJ1-1; a possible D gene is TRBD1 (6 bases). CDR1 SQVTM and CDR2 ANQGSEA come from the germline V gene. This CDR3 comprises 13 residues. V lost 8 bases to trimming and J lost 4 bases, with 17 bases between them. This CDR3 reads CSSQQGRATEAFF. The CDR3, as DNA: TGCAGCTCACAACAGGGAAGGGCCACTGAAGCTTTCTTT.

The chain uses TRBV3-1 and TRBJ2-7; no clear D gene. CDR1 LGHDT and CDR2 YNNKEL come from the germline V gene (reference sequence). V gave up 1 base and J gave up 7 bases, with 5 bases separating them. This CDR3 has 11 residues. The CDR3 is CASSQVKEQYF. In DNA form, the CDR3 reads TGTGCCAGCAGCCAAGTTAAAGAGCAGTACTTC.

There are a few counts of this clonotype. The chain is built from TRBV7-3 and TRBJ2-3; 11 bases align to TRBD2. The V segment lost 5 bases and the J segment 14 bases; nucleotides outside the gene matches: 18. The CDR3 runs 16 residues. Germline CDR1 and CDR2: SGHTA and FQGTGA. The CDR3 protein is CASSQTPGIAGGPRYF. The CDR3 DNA sequence: TGTGCCAGCAGCCAGACTCCGGGGATAGCGGGGGGGCCACGGTATTTT.

In its sample, this clonotype was seen a few times. This chain uses TRBV12-3 or TRBV12-4 with TRBJ2-1; 8 bases agree with TRBD2. The CDR3 is 15 amino acids. V lost 4 bases and J lost 5; bases outside the gene matches: 7. The CDR3: CASSSVAGGNNEQFF. In nucleotides, the CDR3 is TGTGCCAGCAGTTCAGTTGCGGGGGGCAACAATGAGCAGTTCTTC.

The CDR3 is CASSPTGIEQFF. CDR3 in DNA: TGCGCCAGCAGCCCCACAGGGATTGAGCAGTTCTTC. The gene calls are TRBV4-1 and TRBJ2-1; D perhaps matches TRBD1 (6 bases). This CDR3 is built from 12 residues. V lost 4 bases, J lost 9 bases, and 10 bases lay in between. Germline values: CDR1 MGHRA, CDR2 YSYEKL.

This clonotype was seen repeatedly, ten times or more. V and J are TRBV20-1 and TRBJ2-3; D call uncertain. Germline CDR1 and CDR2: DFQATT and SNEGSKA (reference sequence). This CDR3 has 13 residues. The DNA of the CDR3 is TGCAGCGGCCCCGGGCCCAGCACAGATACGCAGTATTTT. Its protein product is CSGPGPSTDTQYF.

The rearrangement uses TRBV2 and TRBJ2-3; 9 bases align to TRBD2. Per germline, CDR1 SNHLY and CDR2 FYNNEI. The ends lost 6 bases at V and 1 base at J; junction bases unmatched: 8. This CDR3 spans 16 amino acids. CDR3 in DNA: TGTGCCAGCAGCCCCCCGGCTAGCGGGGGCACAGATACGCAGTATTTT. Protein sequence: CASSPPASGGTDTQYF.

The chain joins TRBV6-1 to TRBJ2-2; D perhaps matches TRBD1 (6 bases). Germline CDR1 is MNHNS and CDR2 is SASEGT. V was pared by 6 bases and J by 4 bases, with 15 bases between. This CDR3 contains 15 residues. Here the CDR3 reads CASRNDRRSTGELFF. The CDR3 coding sequence is TGTGCCAGCAGAAACGACAGGAGGTCCACCGGGGAGCTGTTTTTT.

The J gene is TRBJ2-1, the V gene TRBV20-1; 8 positions match TRBD2. V gave up 6 bases and J gave up 1 base; unmatched junction bases: 11. This CDR3 is 16 amino acids long. Per the germline V gene, CDR1 is DFQATT and CDR2 is SNEGSKA (reference sequence). The CDR3 DNA follows: TGCAGTGCCCGGAATAGCGGGGAAGGGTCCTACAATGAGCAGTTCTTC. Its translation: CSARNSGEGSYNEQFF.

This clonotype was observed many times. The genes are TRBV7-8 and TRBJ2-4, with D possibly matching TRBD2 (6 bases). This CDR3 contains 16 residues. Germline V gene lookup returns CDR1 SGHVS and CDR2 FQNEAQ. V lost 5 bases to trimming and J lost 3 bases, with 17 bases between them. CDR3 region: CASSPLGGRNKNIQYF. The CDR3 coding sequence is TGTGCCAGCAGCCCTCTGGGGGGACGGAACAAAAACATTCAGTACTTC.

This clonotype showed up just a few times. CDR3 DNA sequence: TGTGCCAGCAGCGGACAGGGTGATCGCCCCTTTGAAGCTTTCTTT. Protein: CASSGQGDRPFEAFF. The chain has TRBV7-9 and TRBJ1-1, with 8 positions matching TRBD1. The CDR3 extends over 15 amino acids. The ends lost 5 bases at V and 7 bases at J; junction bases unmatched: 12. Germline assignment: CDR1 SEHNR and CDR2 FQNEAQ (reference sequence).

There are a few counts of this clonotype. The chain carries TRBV4-2 and TRBJ2-1, with 8 bases that match TRBD2. Per the germline V gene, CDR1 is LGHNA and CDR2 is YNFKEQ. This CDR3 has 15 residues. With 1 base clipped from V and 5 bases from J, the junction kept 4 bases outside the gene matches. CDR3 sequence reads: CASSQVERENNEQFF. DNA of the CDR3: TGTGCCAGCAGCCAAGTTGAGCGGGAGAACAATGAGCAGTTCTTC.

Points on this clonotype: Germline and junction disagree at one end, which may indicate a read error. The chain carries TRBV7-9 and TRBJ2-3; 9 bases are a match to TRBD2. This CDR3 is built from 16 residues. Germline V gene sequence: CDR1 SEHNR, CDR2 FQNEAQ (reference sequence). CDR3 loop: CSSRNRSGSNTDTQYF. The CDR3 bases are TGTTCCAGCAGAAATCGTAGCGGGAGTAACACAGATACGCAGTATTTT.

This clonotype has a single count. The chain combines TRBV14 with TRBJ2-6; D call uncertain. The CDR3 is made up of 15 amino acids. Trimming shortened V by 3 bases and J by 1 base, and 7 bases separated the two germline ends. CDR1 SGHDN and CDR2 FVKESK come from the germline V gene. CDR3 region: CASSQWESGANVLTF. CDR3 DNA sequence: TGTGCCAGCAGCCAGTGGGAATCTGGGGCCAACGTCCTGACTTTC.

This clonotype was counted at least ten times. CDR3 sequence reads: CASSYSPGAGELFF. In DNA form, the CDR3 reads TGTGCCAGCAGTTACTCTCCCGGGGCCGGGGAGCTGTTTTTT. The gene calls are TRBV6-2 or TRBV6-3 and TRBJ2-2; D perhaps matches TRBD2 (5 bases). V dropped 0 bases and J dropped 6 bases, with 8 bases sitting between them. CDR3 length: 14 residues. Germline CDR1 is MNHEY and CDR2 is SVGEGT.

There are many counts of this clonotype. The chain couples TRBV29-1 to TRBJ2-3; possible D gene TRBD2, 6 bases. CDR1 SQVTM and CDR2 ANQGSEA come from the germline V gene. V was clipped by 6 bases and J by 10 bases, with 20 bases between them. The CDR3 runs to 13 residues. Here the CDR3 reads CSVSSSGEGAQYF. The CDR3 DNA reads TGCAGCGTGTCGAGTTCGGGGGAAGGCGCGCAGTATTTT.

This clonotype showed up just a few times. The chain recombines TRBV24-1 with TRBJ1-2; possible D gene TRBD1, 5 bases. Germline CDR1 reads KGHDR; CDR2 reads SFDVKD. CDR3 length: 14 amino acids. Trimming shortened V by 5 bases and J by 4 bases, and 13 bases separated the two germline ends. This CDR3 is CATSARAGPYGYTF. The CDR3 region has the DNA TGTGCCACCAGTGCCCGCGCAGGGCCCTATGGCTACACCTTC.

The rearrangement links TRBV7-2 to TRBJ2-7; TRBD2 might be the D (5 bases). The V and J ends lost 5 bases and 2 bases respectively, with 16 bases between them. The germline CDR1 and CDR2 sequences are SGHTA and FQGNSA. The CDR3 contains 15 residues. CDR3 protein: CASSEGHSGAYEQYF. As DNA, the CDR3 is TGTGCCAGCAGCGAAGGGCACAGCGGAGCCTACGAGCAGTACTTC.

V gene TRBV4-1 combines with J gene TRBJ1-2, with D maybe TRBD1 (5 bases). This CDR3 is built from 14 residues. Per the germline V gene, CDR1 is MGHRA and CDR2 is YSYEKL. Trimming took 3 bases from V and 2 from J, leaving 10 bases between them. The CDR3 here is CASSQGDGNYGYTF. The DNA for the CDR3 is TGCGCCAGCAGCCAGGGGGACGGAAACTATGGCTACACCTTC.